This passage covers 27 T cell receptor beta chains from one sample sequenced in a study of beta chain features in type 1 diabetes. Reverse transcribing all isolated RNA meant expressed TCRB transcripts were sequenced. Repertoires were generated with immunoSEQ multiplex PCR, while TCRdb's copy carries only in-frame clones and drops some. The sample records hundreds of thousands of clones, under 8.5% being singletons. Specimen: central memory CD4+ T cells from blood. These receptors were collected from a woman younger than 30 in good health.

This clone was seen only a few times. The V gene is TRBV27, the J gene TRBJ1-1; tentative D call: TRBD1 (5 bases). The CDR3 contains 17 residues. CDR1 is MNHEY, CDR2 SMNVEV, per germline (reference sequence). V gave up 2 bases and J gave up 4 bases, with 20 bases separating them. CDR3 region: CASSLRLQAGPRTEAFF. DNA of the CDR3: TGTGCCAGCAGTTTACGTCTACAGGCTGGGCCACGCACTGAAGCTTTCTTT.

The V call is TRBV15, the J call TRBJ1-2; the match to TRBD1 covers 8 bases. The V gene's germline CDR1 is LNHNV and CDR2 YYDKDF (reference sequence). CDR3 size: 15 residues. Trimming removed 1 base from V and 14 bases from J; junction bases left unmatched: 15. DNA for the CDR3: TGTGCCACCAGCAGAGGCGGGCCAGGGGGCCCCGAAGTAACCTTC. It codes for CATSRGGPGGPEVTF.

This CDR3 is CASSIGKQQFF. In DNA, the CDR3 is TGTGCCAGTAGTATCGGGAAGCAGCAGTTCTTC. This sequence joins TRBV19 and TRBJ2-1; D perhaps matches TRBD2 (5 bases). This CDR3 is 11 amino acids long. Germline assignment: CDR1 LNHDA and CDR2 SQIVND (reference sequence). The ends were cut back, 3 bases at V and 11 bases at J, with 8 bases in the middle.

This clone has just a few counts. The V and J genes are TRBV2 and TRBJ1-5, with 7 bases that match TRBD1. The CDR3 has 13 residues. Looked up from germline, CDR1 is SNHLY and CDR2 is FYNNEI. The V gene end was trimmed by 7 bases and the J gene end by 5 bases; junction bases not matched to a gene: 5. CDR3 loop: CASNPDRDQPQHF. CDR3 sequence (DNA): TGTGCCAGCAATCCCGACAGGGATCAGCCCCAGCATTTT. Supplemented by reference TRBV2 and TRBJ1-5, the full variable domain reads EPEVTQTPSHQVTQMGQEVILRCVPISNHLYFYWYRQILGQKVEFLVSFYNNEISEKSEIFDDQFSVERPDGSNFTLKIRSTKLEDSAMYFCASNPDRDQPQHFGDGTRLSIL.

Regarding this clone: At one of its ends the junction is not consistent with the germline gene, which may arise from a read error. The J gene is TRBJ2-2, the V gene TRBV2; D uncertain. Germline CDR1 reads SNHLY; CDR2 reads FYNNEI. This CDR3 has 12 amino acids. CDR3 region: CASGESAGELFF. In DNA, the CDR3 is TGTGCCAGCGGTGAAAGCGCCGGGGAGCTGTTTTTT.

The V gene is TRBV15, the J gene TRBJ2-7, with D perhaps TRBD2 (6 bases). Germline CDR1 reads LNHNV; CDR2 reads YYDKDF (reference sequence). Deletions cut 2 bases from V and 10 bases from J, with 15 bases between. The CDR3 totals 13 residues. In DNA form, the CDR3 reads TGTGCCACCAGCAGAAGACTAGGATATGGACAGTACTTC. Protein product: CATSRRLGYGQYF. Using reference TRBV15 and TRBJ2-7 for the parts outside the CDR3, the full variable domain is DAMVIQNPRYQVTQFGKPVTLSCSQTLNHNVMYWYQQKSSQAPKLLFHYYDKDFNNEADTPDNFQSRRPNTSFCFLDIRSPGLGDTAMYLCATSRRLGYGQYFGPGTRLTVT.

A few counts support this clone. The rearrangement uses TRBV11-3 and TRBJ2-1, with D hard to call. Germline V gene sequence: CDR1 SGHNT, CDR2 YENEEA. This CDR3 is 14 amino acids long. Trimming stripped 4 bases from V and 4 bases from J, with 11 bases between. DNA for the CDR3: TGTGCCAGCAGCTCCGATCTACAGTACAATGAGCAGTTCTTC. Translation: CASSSDLQYNEQFF.

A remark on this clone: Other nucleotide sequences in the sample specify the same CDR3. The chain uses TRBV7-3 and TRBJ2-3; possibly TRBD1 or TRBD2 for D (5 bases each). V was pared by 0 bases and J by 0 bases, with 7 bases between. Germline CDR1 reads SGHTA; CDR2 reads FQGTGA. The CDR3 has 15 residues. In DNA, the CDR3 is TGTGCCAGCAGCTTAACGGGGGTGAGCACAGATACGCAGTATTTT. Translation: CASSLTGVSTDTQYF.

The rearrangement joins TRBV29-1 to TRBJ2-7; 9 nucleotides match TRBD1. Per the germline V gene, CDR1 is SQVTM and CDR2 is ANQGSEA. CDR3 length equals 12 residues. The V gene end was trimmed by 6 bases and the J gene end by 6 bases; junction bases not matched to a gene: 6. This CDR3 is CSVTGTGTEQYF. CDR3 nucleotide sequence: TGCAGCGTGACCGGGACAGGGACCGAGCAGTACTTC.

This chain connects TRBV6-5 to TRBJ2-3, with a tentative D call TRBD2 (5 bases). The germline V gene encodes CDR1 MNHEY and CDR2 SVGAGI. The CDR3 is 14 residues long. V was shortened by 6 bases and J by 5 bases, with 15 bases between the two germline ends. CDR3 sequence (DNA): TGTGCCAGCAGGCCAATTGGACGGGGAGATACGCAGTATTTT. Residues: CASRPIGRGDTQYF.

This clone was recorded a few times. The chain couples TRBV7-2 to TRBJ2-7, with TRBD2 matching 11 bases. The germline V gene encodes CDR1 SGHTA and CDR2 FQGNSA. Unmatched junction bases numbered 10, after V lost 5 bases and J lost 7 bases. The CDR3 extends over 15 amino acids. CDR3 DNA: TGTGCCAGCAGCAGGCGTACTAGCGGGAGTCGGGAGCAGTACTTC. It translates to CASSRRTSGSREQYF.

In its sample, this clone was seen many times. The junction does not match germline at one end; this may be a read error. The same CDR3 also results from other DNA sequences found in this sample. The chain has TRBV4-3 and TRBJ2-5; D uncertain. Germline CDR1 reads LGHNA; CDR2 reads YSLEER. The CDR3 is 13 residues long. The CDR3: CASSQGERETQYF. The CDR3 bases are TGCGCCAGCAGTCAAGGAGAAAGAGAGACCCAGTACTTC.

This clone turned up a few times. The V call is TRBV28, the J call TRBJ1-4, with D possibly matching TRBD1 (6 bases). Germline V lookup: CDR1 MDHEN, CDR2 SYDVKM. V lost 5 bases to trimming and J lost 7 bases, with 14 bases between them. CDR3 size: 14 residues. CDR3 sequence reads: CASSPGDMAEKLFF. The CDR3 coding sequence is TGTGCCAGCAGTCCGGGGGACATGGCTGAAAAACTGTTTTTT. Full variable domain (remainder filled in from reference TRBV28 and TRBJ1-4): DVKVTQSSRYLVKRTGEKVFLECVQDMDHENMFWYRQDPGLGLRLIYFSYDVKMKEKGDIPEGYSVSREKKERFSLILESASTNQTSMYLCASSPGDMAEKLFFGSGTQLSVL.

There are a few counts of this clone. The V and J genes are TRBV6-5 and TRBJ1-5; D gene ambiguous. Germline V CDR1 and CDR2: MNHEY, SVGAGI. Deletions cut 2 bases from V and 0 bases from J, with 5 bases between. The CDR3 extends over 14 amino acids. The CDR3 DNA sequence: TGTGCCAGCAGTTACAGATATAGCAATCAGCCCCAGCATTTT. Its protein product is CASSYRYSNQPQHF.

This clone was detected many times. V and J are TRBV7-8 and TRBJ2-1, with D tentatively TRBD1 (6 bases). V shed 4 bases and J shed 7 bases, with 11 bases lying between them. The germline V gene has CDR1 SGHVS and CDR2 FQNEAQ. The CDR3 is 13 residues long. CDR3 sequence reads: CASSSGEWNEQFF. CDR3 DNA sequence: TGTGCCAGCAGCTCAGGGGAATGGAATGAGCAGTTCTTC.

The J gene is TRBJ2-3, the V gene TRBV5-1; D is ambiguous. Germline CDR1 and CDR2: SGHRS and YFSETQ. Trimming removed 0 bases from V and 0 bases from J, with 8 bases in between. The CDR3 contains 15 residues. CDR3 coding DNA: TGCGCCAGCAGCTTGGAGTCAACTAGCACAGATACGCAGTATTTT. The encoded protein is CASSLESTSTDTQYF.

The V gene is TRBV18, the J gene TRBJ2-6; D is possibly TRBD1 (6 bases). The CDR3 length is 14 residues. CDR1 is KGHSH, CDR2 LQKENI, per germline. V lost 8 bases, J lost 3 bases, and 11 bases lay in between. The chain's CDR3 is CASGQWSGANVLTF. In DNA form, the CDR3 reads TGTGCCAGCGGACAGTGGAGTGGGGCCAACGTCCTGACTTTC.

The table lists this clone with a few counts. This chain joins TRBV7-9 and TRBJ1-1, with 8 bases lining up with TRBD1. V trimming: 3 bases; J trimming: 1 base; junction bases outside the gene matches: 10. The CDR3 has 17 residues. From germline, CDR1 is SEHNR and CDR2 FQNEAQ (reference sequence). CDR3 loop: CASSFRTGTGPNTEAFF. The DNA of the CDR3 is TGTGCCAGCAGCTTCCGGACAGGGACGGGCCCGAACACTGAAGCTTTCTTT. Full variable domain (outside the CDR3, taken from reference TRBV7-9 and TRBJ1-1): DTGVSQNPRHKITKRGQNVTFRCDPISEHNRLYWYRQTLGQGPEFLTYFQNEAQLEKSRLLSDRFSAERPKGSFSTLEIQRTEQGDSAMYLCASSFRTGTGPNTEAFFGQGTRLTVV.

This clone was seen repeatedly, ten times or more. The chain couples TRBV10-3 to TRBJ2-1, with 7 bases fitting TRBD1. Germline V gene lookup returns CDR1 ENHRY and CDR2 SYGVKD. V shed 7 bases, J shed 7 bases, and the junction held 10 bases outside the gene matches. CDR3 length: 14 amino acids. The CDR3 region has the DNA TGTGCCATCAACCCCACCGGGACAGATAATGAGCAGTTCTTC. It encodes CAINPTGTDNEQFF.

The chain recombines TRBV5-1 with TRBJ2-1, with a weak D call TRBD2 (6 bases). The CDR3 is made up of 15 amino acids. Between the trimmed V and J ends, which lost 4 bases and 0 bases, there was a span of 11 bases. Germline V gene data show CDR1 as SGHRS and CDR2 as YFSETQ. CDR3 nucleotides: TGCGCCAGCAGCATTAGCGGCTACTCCTACAATGAGCAGTTCTTC. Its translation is CASSISGYSYNEQFF. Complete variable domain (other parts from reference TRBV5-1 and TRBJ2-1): KAGVTQTPRYLIKTRGQQVTLSCSPISGHRSVSWYQQTPGQGLQFLFEYFSETQRNKGNFPGRFSGRQFSNSRSEMNVSTLELGDSALYLCASSISGYSYNEQFFGPGTRLTVL.

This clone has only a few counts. The CDR3 DNA follows: TGCGCCAGCAGCCCAAAAAACCATCAAACCGGGACAGGGGGCCCCGGGGAGCTGTTTTTT. Its translation: CASSPKNHQTGTGGPGELFF. The chain carries TRBV4-3 and TRBJ2-2; TRBD1 agrees at 12 bases. The CDR3 is made up of 20 amino acids. V trimming: 4 bases; J trimming: 6 bases; junction bases outside the gene matches: 18. Germline CDR1 LGHNA, CDR2 YSLEER.

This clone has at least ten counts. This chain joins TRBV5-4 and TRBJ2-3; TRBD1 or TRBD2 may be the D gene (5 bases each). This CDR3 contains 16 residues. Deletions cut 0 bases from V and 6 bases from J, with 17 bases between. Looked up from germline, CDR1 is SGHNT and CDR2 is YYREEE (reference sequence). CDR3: CASSLGMRGRRDTQYF. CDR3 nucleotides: TGTGCCAGCAGCTTGGGTATGAGGGGCCGGCGGGATACGCAGTATTTT.

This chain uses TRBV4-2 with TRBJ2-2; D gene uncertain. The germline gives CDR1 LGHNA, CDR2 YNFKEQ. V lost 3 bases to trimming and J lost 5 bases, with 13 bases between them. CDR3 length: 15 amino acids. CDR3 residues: CASSQENMGTGELFF. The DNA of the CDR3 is TGTGCCAGCAGCCAGGAAAATATGGGGACCGGGGAGCTGTTTTTT.

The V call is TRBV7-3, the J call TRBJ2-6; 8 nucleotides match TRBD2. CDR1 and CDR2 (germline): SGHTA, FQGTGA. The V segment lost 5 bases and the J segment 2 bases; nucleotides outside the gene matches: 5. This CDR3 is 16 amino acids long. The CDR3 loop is CASSLRGGAGANVLTF. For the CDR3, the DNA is TGTGCCAGCAGCCTCCGGGGGGGTGCTGGGGCCAACGTCCTGACTTTC.

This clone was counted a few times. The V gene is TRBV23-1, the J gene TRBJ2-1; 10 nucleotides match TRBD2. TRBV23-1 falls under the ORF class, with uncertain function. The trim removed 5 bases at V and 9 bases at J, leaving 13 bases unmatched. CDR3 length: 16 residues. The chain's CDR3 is CASSKWASGSGFEQFF. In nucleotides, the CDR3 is TGCGCCAGCAGTAAATGGGCTAGCGGGAGTGGGTTTGAGCAGTTCTTC.

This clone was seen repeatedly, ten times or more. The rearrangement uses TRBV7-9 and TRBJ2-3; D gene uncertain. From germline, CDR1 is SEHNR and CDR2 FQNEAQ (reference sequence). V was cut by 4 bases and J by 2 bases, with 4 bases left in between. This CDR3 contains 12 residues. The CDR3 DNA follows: TGTGCCAGCAGCTACCTCACAGATACGCAGTATTTT. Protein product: CASSYLTDTQYF.

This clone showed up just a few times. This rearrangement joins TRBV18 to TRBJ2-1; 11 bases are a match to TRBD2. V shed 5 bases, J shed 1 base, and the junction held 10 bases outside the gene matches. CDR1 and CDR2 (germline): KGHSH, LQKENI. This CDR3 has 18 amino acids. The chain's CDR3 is CASSVTSGNALSYNEQFF. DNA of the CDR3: TGTGCCAGCTCAGTGACTAGCGGGAACGCTCTGTCCTACAATGAGCAGTTCTTC.